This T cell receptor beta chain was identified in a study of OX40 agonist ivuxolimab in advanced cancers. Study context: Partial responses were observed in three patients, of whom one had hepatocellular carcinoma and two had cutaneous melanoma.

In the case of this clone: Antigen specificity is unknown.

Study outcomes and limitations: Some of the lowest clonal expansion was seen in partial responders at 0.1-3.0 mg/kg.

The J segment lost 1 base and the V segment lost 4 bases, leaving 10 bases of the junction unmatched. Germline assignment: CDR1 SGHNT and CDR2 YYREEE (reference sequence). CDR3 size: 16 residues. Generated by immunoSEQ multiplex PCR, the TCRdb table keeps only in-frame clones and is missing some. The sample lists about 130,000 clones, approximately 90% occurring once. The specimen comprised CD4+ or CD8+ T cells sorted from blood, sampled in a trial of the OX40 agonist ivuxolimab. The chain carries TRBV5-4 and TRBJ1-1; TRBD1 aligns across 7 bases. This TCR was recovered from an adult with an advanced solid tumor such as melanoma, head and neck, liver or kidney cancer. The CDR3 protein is CASSGGSRGTNTEAFF. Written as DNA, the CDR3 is TGTGCCAGCAGCGGGGGATCCAGGGGGACGAACACTGAAGCTTTCTTT.